This is a list of T cell receptor beta chains from one sample in a study of blood T cell repertoires in COVID-19. Clones were sequenced by immunoSEQ multiplex PCR, and TCRdb holds only the in-frame ones, with some missing. Here the sample spans approximately 200,000 clones, 88% being singletons. Source material: peripheral blood. The receptor source for this set is an older woman with acute or convalescent COVID-19. Both conserved end residues are part of each CDR3. D genes are given only for firm matches. Size values are once, few and many counts, or a class for expanded clones, and some rows have none.

v_call	j_call	d_call	clone_size	cdr3_aa	cdr3_nt
TRBV5-4	TRBJ2-6	-	few	CASRTLEGVGANVLTF	TGTGCCAGCAGGACCCTTGAAGGGGTGGGGGCCAACGTCCTGACTTTC
TRBV15	TRBJ2-7	-	-	CATSRVGSYSYEQYF	TGTGCCACCAGCAGAGTTGGGAGTTACTCCTACGAGCAGTACTTC
TRBV23-1	TRBJ1-1	-	few	CASSQSRGGTEAFF	TGCGCCAGCAGTCAATCGCGGGGGGGCACTGAAGCTTTCTTT
TRBV27	TRBJ2-3	TRBD2	-	CASSPHLAGSGGTQYF	TGTGCCAGCAGCCCTCACCTAGCGGGAAGTGGTGGTACGCAGTATTTT
TRBV19	TRBJ2-7	TRBD2	-	CASSRGLAGEQYF	TGTGCCAGTAGTAGGGGACTAGCGGGGGAGCAGTACTTC
TRBV5-6	TRBJ1-2	-	-	CASSFRRSGDNYGYTF	TGTGCCAGCAGCTTTCGGCGATCAGGGGACAACTATGGCTACACCTTC
TRBV7-8	TRBJ2-2	TRBD1	-	CASSLGQGTNTGELFF	TGTGCCAGCAGCTTAGGACAGGGAACCAACACCGGGGAGCTGTTTTTT
TRBV28	TRBJ2-3	-	-	CASSPPGGQGGVRYF	TGTGCCAGCTCACCCCCGGGAGGACAGGGAGGTGTACGGTATTTT
TRBV19	TRBJ2-5	-	-	CASSSTGSETQYF	TGTGCCAGTAGTAGTACAGGGAGCGAGACCCAGTACTTC
TRBV3-1/TRBV3-2	TRBJ2-1	TRBD2	-	CASSQKGAGGWEQFF	TGTGCCAGCAGCCAAAAGGGAGCGGGAGGCTGGGAGCAGTTCTTC
TRBV5-8	TRBJ1-5	-	-	CASVSGHRNQPQHF	TGTGCCAGCGTTTCGGGACATAGAAATCAGCCCCAGCATTTT
TRBV6-5	TRBJ1-5	-	-	CAVVGDSKRNQPQHF	TGTGCCGTAGTTGGAGACAGTAAGCGCAATCAGCCCCAGCATTTT
TRBV7-2	TRBJ1-5	TRBD1	-	CASSFGQGQGQPQHF	TGTGCCAGCAGCTTCGGACAGGGACAAGGTCAGCCCCAGCATTTT
TRBV30	TRBJ2-3	TRBD2	-	CAWSSAREHTDTQYF	TGTGCCTGGAGTTCGGCGCGGGAGCACACAGATACGCAGTATTTT
TRBV7-2	TRBJ2-2	-	-	CASSLVPGLNTGELFF	TGTGCCAGCAGCTTAGTACCGGGACTTAACACCGGGGAGCTGTTTTTT
TRBV7-2	TRBJ1-3	-	-	CASSASGISGNTIYF	TGTGCCAGCAGCGCATCAGGGATCTCTGGAAACACCATATATTTT
TRBV29-1	TRBJ1-3	-	-	CSVEGRLPGNTIYF	TGCAGCGTTGAAGGCCGACTACCTGGAAACACCATATATTTT
TRBV19	TRBJ1-1	TRBD1	-	CASSIQGARRTEAFF	TGTGCCAGTAGTATCCAGGGGGCCCGGCGCACTGAAGCTTTCTTT
TRBV28	TRBJ1-5	-	-	CASSYLGGWQPQHF	TGTGCCAGCAGTTATCTGGGGGGATGGCAGCCCCAGCATTTT
TRBV28	TRBJ2-7	TRBD1	-	CASRPPGTAFTYEQYF	TGTGCCAGCAGACCCCCGGGGACAGCGTTCACCTACGAGCAGTACTTC
TRBV6-5	TRBJ1-1	-	-	CAILGRVEAFF	TGTGCCATCCTGGGGAGAGTTGAAGCTTTCTTT
TRBV4-2	TRBJ2-3	TRBD2	-	CASNRAGGRAGDTQYF	TGTGCCAGCAACAGGGCGGGGGGCAGAGCAGGAGATACGCAGTATTTT
TRBV19	TRBJ2-7	-	-	CASSKGGNSYEQYF	TGTGCCAGTAGTAAGGGCGGGAACTCCTACGAGCAGTACTTC
TRBV19	TRBJ1-2	-	-	CASSILSTGKNYGYTF	TGTGCCAGTAGTATTCTCTCCACAGGGAAGAACTATGGCTACACCTTC
TRBV5-1	TRBJ1-6	-	-	CASSSGDGKNSPLHF	TGCGCCAGCAGCTCGGGGGACGGCAAGAATTCACCCCTCCACTTT
TRBV5-5	TRBJ2-2	TRBD1	-	CASSPDRGLNTGELFF	TGTGCCAGCAGCCCGGACAGGGGGCTGAACACCGGGGAGCTGTTTTTT
TRBV15	TRBJ2-7	-	few	CATSSVTGYEQYF	TGTGCCACCAGCAGCGTCACAGGCTACGAGCAGTACTTC
TRBV14	TRBJ2-3	TRBD2	once	CASSQDTGRRTDTQYF	TGTGCCAGCAGCCAAGATACCGGGAGGAGGACAGATACGCAGTATTTT
TRBV20-1	TRBJ2-1	-	-	CSASLWPYNEQFF	TGCAGTGCTAGTCTCTGGCCCTACAATGAGCAGTTCTTC
TRBV9	TRBJ2-3	-	-	CASSVEDSRRTDTQYF	TGTGCCAGCAGCGTAGAGGATAGCCGGCGCACAGATACGCAGTATTTT
TRBV11-2	TRBJ1-2	-	-	CASSPLSEGLLYGYTF	TGTGCCAGCAGCCCATTGTCCGAGGGCCTTCTCTATGGCTACACCTTC
TRBV19	TRBJ1-5	-	-	CASSRTASNQPQHF	TGTGCCAGTAGCCGGACAGCCAGCAATCAGCCCCAGCATTTT
TRBV5-1	TRBJ2-7	TRBD2	-	CASRVLAGAYEQYF	TGCGCCAGCAGGGTGCTAGCGGGGGCCTACGAGCAGTACTTC
TRBV6-5	TRBJ1-5	TRBD1	-	CATRDRVGQPQHF	TGTGCCACCCGGGACAGGGTTGGTCAGCCCCAGCATTTT
TRBV19	TRBJ1-1	-	-	CASSTRRENTEAFF	TGTGCCAGTAGTACTAGACGGGAGAACACTGAAGCTTTCTTT
TRBV18	TRBJ2-1	TRBD1	-	CASSPPSRQGAFEQFF	TGTGCCAGCTCACCACCCTCGAGACAGGGGGCCTTTGAGCAGTTCTTC
TRBV25-1	TRBJ1-5	-	-	CASSESGRGSNQPQHF	TGTGCCAGCAGTGAGTCGGGGCGGGGGAGCAATCAGCCCCAGCATTTT
TRBV14	TRBJ1-1	-	few	CASSQADSWGGEWNTEAFF	TGTGCCAGCAGCCAAGCTGATTCTTGGGGAGGGGAGTGGAACACTGAAGCTTTCTTT
TRBV6-5	TRBJ1-2	TRBD1	-	CASRDRENLYGYTF	TGTGCCAGCAGGGACAGGGAAAACCTTTATGGCTACACCTTC
TRBV30	TRBJ2-7	TRBD1	-	CAWSPDRAYEQYF	TGTGCCTGGAGTCCTGACAGGGCTTACGAGCAGTACTTC
TRBV7-8	TRBJ1-5	TRBD1	few	CATGDRVGNQPQHF	TGTGCCACTGGGGACAGGGTGGGCAATCAGCCCCAGCATTTT
TRBV3-1/TRBV3-2	TRBJ2-5	TRBD2	-	CASRLRSGGARETQYF	TGTGCCAGCAGACTTCGTAGCGGGGGGGCCCGTGAGACCCAGTACTTC
TRBV6-5	TRBJ1-1	TRBD1	once	CASSYLTGVNTEAFF	TGTGCCAGCAGTTACCTCACAGGGGTGAACACTGAAGCTTTCTTT
TRBV9	TRBJ2-1	-	-	CASSAGHEQFF	TGTGCCAGCAGCGCAGGGCATGAGCAGTTCTTC
TRBV4-3	TRBJ1-2	-	-	CASSTDSRFYGYTF	TGCGCCAGCAGCACAGACAGCCGCTTTTATGGCTACACCTTC
TRBV12-3/TRBV12-4	TRBJ1-1	-	-	CASTIRGGTKAFF	TGTGCCAGCACGATTAGAGGAGGGACGAAAGCTTTCTTT
TRBV27	TRBJ2-1	TRBD2	-	CASSFSSGVYNEQFF	TGTGCCAGCAGTTTTAGTAGCGGGGTCTACAATGAGCAGTTCTTC
TRBV6-1	TRBJ2-1	TRBD1	-	CASSEASTGSLSQFF	TGTGCCAGCAGTGAAGCTTCGACAGGGAGTTTATCGCAGTTCTTC
TRBV5-1	TRBJ1-6	TRBD1	-	CASSLAGQGAGSPLHF	TGCGCCAGCAGCTTGGCAGGACAGGGGGCCGGTTCACCCCTCCACTTT
TRBV5-4	TRBJ1-6	-	-	CASSLGSRGPNSPLHF	TGTGCCAGCAGCTTGGGGTCGCGGGGTCCTAATTCACCCCTCCACTTT
TRBV6-5	TRBJ1-1	-	-	CASIEGPMNTEAFF	TGTGCCAGCATAGAGGGTCCCATGAACACTGAAGCTTTCTTT
TRBV28	TRBJ2-1	-	-	CASSRLEGNEQFF	TGTGCCAGCAGCCGACTAGAGGGCAATGAGCAGTTCTTC
TRBV30	TRBJ1-1	TRBD1	-	CAWSVPMFRDRGFDTEAFF	TGTGCCTGGAGTGTCCCAATGTTCCGAGACAGGGGGTTCGACACTGAAGCTTTCTTT
TRBV7-9	TRBJ1-6	TRBD1	-	CASSTDRGNSPLHF	TGTGCCAGCAGCACAGACAGGGGTAATTCACCCCTCCACTTT
TRBV5-6	TRBJ2-1	TRBD1	-	CASSWDRGPYNEQFF	TGTGCCAGCAGCTGGGACAGGGGGCCCTACAATGAGCAGTTCTTC
TRBV28	TRBJ1-1	-	-	CASSLSPSTGLGTEAFF	TGTGCCAGCAGTTTATCCCCCTCAACAGGGTTGGGCACTGAAGCTTTCTTT
TRBV7-9	TRBJ1-1	TRBD1	-	CASSPGQANTEAFF	TGTGCCAGCAGCCCCGGACAGGCGAACACTGAAGCTTTCTTT
TRBV5-1	TRBJ1-1	TRBD1	-	CASSPDRARGTEAFF	TGCGCCAGCAGCCCCGACAGGGCAAGAGGGACTGAAGCTTTCTTT
TRBV5-1	TRBJ1-1	TRBD1	-	CASRTGVKAFF	TGCGCCAGCAGAACAGGGGTAAAAGCTTTCTTT
TRBV7-2	TRBJ2-5	TRBD1	-	CASSKKTGVGETQYF	TGTGCCAGCAGCAAAAAGACAGGGGTGGGAGAGACCCAGTACTTC